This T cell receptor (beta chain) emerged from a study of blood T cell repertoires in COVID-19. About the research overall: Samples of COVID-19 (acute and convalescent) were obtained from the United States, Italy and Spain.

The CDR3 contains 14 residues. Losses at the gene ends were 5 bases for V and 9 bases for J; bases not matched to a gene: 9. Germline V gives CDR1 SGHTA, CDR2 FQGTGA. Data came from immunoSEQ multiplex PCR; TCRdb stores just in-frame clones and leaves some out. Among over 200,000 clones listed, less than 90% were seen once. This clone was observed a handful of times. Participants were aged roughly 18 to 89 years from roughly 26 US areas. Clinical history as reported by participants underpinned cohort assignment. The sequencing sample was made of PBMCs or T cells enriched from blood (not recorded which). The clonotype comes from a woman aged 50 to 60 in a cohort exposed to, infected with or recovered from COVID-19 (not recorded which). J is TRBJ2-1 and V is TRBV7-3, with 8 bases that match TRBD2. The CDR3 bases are TGTGCCAGCAGCCCCGGGGGGGGCCGAAGTGAGCAGTTCTTC. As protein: CASSPGGGRSEQFF.